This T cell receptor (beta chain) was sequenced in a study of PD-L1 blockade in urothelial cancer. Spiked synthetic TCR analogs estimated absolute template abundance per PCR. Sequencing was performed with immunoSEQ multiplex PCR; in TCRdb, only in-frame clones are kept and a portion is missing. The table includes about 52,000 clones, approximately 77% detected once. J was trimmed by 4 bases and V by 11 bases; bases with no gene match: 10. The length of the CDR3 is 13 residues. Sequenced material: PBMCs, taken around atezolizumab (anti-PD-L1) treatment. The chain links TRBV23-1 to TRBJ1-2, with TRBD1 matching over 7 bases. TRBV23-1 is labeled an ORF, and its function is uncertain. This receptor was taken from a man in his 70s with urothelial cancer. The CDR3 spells CARQPGQPYGYTF. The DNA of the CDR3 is TGCGCCCGACAACCGGGACAGCCCTATGGCTACACCTTC.